This TCR beta chain emerged from a study of pediatric ulcerative colitis. Study-level findings and limits: Blood-rectal clonal overlap within each person was significantly higher in ulcerative colitis patients than controls.

Controls: normal colonoscopy findings, no IBD within the following year. The CDR3 covers 16 residues. V was cut by 3 bases and J by 0 bases, with 14 bases left in between. Germline CDR1 is LGHNA and CDR2 is YNFKEQ. A single count supports this clone. Its antigen is not known. The data were produced by immunoSEQ multiplex PCR, yet TCRdb's version contains in-frame clones alone and is incomplete. Among some 57,000 clones, about nine tenths were seen once, and the ten largest hold approximately 1.5%. The source is a boy between 5 and 17 years old who was a control in a study of pediatric ulcerative colitis. The source material was blood. The rearrangement uses TRBV4-2 and TRBJ1-2; no clear D. CDR3 residues: CASSQSPATPNYGYTF. The CDR3 nucleotides are TGTGCCAGCAGCCAGTCCCCCGCAACCCCTAACTATGGCTACACCTTC.